This record concerns one T cell receptor (beta chain) sequence. This record belongs to a study of blood T cell repertoires in COVID-19. The authors' processing: Reference gene primer amplification gave estimated nucleated cell counts. Assay: immunoSEQ multiplex PCR; the TCRdb copy retains only in-frame clones and omits some. V, J and clone size reflect that table, while D and trimming were determined from the DNA. The data show approximately 73,000 clones, with more than 75% seen just once and about 1.9% held by the top ten. The CDR3 loop spans 16 amino acids. Looked up from germline, CDR1 is LNHDA and CDR2 is SQIVND (reference sequence). V shed 3 bases and J shed 0 bases, with 15 bases lying between them.

This chain connects TRBV19 to TRBJ2-7; a weak D match, TRBD1 (5 bases). This clonotype originated in an older woman with acute or convalescent COVID-19. Sequencing input: peripheral blood. DNA for the CDR3: TGTGCCAGTAGTATCCGAACTACAGGAGACTCCTACGAGCAGTACTTC. It translates to CASSIRTTGDSYEQYF.